This T cell receptor beta chain was recorded in a study of OX40 agonist ivuxolimab in advanced cancers. Study-level background: Partial responses were observed in three patients, of whom one had hepatocellular carcinoma and two had cutaneous melanoma.

Samples of blood were obtained at baseline, on cycle 4 day 1, and on cycle 7 day 1. This clone came up a few times. Its antigen is still unknown. Study-wide results and limits: Partial responders dosed at 0.1-3.0 mg/kg displayed clonal expansion ranking among the lowest. The mean number of expanded clones was higher in CD8+ T cells than in CD4+.

The protocol was immunoSEQ multiplex PCR, while the TCRdb copy is restricted to in-frame clones and leaves out a portion. The data show 13,000 to 15,000 clones, approximately 93% seen once. The receptor's source is an adult with an advanced solid tumor such as melanoma, head and neck, liver or kidney cancer. Sequencing was performed on CD4+ or CD8+ T cells sorted from blood, taken in a trial of the OX40 agonist ivuxolimab.

Here the CDR3 reads CASSVRNRGPSYEQYF. The CDR3 DNA sequence: TGTGCCAGCAGTGTCAGGAACAGGGGGCCTTCCTACGAGCAGTACTTC. The V and J genes are TRBV6-1 and TRBJ2-7, with 9 bases matching TRBD1. The CDR3 is made up of 16 amino acids. CDR1 and CDR2 (germline): MNHNS, SASEGT. V lost 4 bases, J lost 1 base, and 8 bases stayed unmatched.